These 2 T cell receptor beta chains came from one sample sequenced in a study of blood T cell repertoires in COVID-19. TCRdb's table, derived via immunoSEQ multiplex PCR, lists solely in-frame clones and lacks some. Among about 39,000 clones, 76% were seen once, and the ten largest hold 8.5%. Material: peripheral blood. The receptors come from a man between 65 and 80 years old with active or convalescent COVID-19.

The CDR3 loop reads CASSSDTTDTQYF. The CDR3 DNA reads TGTGCCAGCAGCTCGGACACCACAGATACGCAGTATTTT. The V gene is TRBV5-8, the J gene TRBJ2-3, with D possibly matching TRBD1 (5 bases). Germline CDR1 reads SGHTS; CDR2 reads YDEGEE. This CDR3 spans 13 amino acids. V shed 3 bases and J shed 2 bases, with 7 bases lying between them.

The chain couples TRBV6-5 to TRBJ2-3; D not resolved. The CDR3 has 12 residues. Trimming pared 7 bases from V and 5 bases from J, leaving 10 bases between. Looked up from germline, CDR1 is MNHEY and CDR2 is SVGAGI. The CDR3 spells CASTLPGDTQYF. In DNA form, the CDR3 reads TGTGCCAGCACCTTACCGGGAGATACGCAGTATTTT.